This T cell receptor (beta chain) was recovered during a study of Ad26.COV2.S vaccination and SARS-CoV-2 variants. TCRdb's copy holds only in-frame clones and misses some; the assay was immunoSEQ multiplex PCR. The profile shows some 190,000 clones, roughly 89% of them singletons. The sample consisted of peripheral blood, taken after recovery from COVID-19. This TCR was sampled from a human donor who had recovered from COVID-19.

This CDR3 is CASSQSPGDGNTIYF. In DNA form, the CDR3 reads TGCGCCAGCAGCCAATCTCCAGGGGATGGAAACACCATATATTTT. The chain links TRBV4-1 to TRBJ1-3; D is perhaps TRBD1 (6 bases). V shed 2 bases and J shed 3 bases, with 11 bases lying between them. This CDR3 contains 15 residues. Germline V gives CDR1 MGHRA, CDR2 YSYEKL.